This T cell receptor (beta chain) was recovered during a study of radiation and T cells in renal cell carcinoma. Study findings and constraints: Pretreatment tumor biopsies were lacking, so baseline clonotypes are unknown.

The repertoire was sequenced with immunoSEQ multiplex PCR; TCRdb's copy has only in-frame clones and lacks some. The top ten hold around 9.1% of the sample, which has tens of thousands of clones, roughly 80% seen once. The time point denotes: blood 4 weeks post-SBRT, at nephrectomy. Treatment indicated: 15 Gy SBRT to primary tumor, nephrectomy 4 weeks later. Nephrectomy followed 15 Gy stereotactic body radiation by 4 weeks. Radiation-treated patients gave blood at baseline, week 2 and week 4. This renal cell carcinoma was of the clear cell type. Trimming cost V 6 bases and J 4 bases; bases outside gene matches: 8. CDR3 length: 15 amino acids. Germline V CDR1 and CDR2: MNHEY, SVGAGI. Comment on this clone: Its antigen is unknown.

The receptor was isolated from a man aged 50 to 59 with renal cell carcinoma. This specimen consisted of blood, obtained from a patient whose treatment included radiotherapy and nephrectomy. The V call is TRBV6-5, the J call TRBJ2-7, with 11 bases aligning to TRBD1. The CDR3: CASSQGTGGLYEQYF. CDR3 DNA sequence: TGTGCCAGCAGCCAGGGGACAGGGGGTTTGTACGAGCAGTACTTC.